Shown below are 27 T cell receptor beta chains from a single sample sequenced in a study of blood T cell repertoires in COVID-19. Sequencing used immunoSEQ multiplex PCR; TCRdb keeps in-frame clones, though not all of them. The table shows 390,000 or so clones, with 70% to 90% occurring only once. The sample was peripheral blood. These receptors all come from a woman aged 25 to 39 with COVID-19, enrolled during active disease.

In DNA form, the CDR3 reads TGTGCCAGCAGCCAGGCAGGGATCTACAATGAGCAGTTCTTC. It encodes CASSQAGIYNEQFF. This chain uses TRBV6-6 with TRBJ2-1, with D perhaps TRBD1 (5 bases). CDR3 length: 14 residues. Germline V gene lookup returns CDR1 MNHNY and CDR2 SVGAGI (reference sequence). Deletions cut 6 bases from V and 3 bases from J, with 12 bases between.

This clone has a handful of counts. This chain uses TRBV4-3 with TRBJ1-1; tentatively, D is TRBD1 (6 bases). The CDR3 runs to 12 residues. V lost 3 bases and J 11 bases, leaving 13 bases between the germline ends. Germline-derived CDR1 and CDR2 are LGHNA and YSLEER. CDR3: CASSHKRQGAFF. CDR3 bases: TGCGCCAGCAGCCACAAAAGGCAGGGGGCTTTCTTT.

The V call is TRBV6-2 or TRBV6-3, the J call TRBJ1-2; D might be TRBD1 (5 bases). Per the germline V gene, CDR1 is MNHEY and CDR2 is SVGEGT. This CDR3 is built from 14 residues. V was pared by 2 bases and J by 4 bases, with 11 bases between. The CDR3 nucleotides read TGTGCCAGCAGTTACCCGACAGAGATCTATGGCTACACCTTC. Translating gives CASSYPTEIYGYTF.

V is TRBV7-8 and J is TRBJ1-4, with 8 bases fitting TRBD1. With V trimmed by 4 bases and J by 7 bases, 8 bases remained unmatched. There are 15 residues in the CDR3. CDR1 and CDR2 (germline): SGHVS, FQNEAQ. The CDR3 DNA sequence: TGTGCCAGCAGCTCCGGACAGGGATGGGGTGAAAAACTGTTTTTT. It translates to CASSSGQGWGEKLFF.

The rearrangement uses TRBV6-5 and TRBJ2-5; TRBD1 matches 7 bases. This CDR3 has 14 amino acids. The V segment lost 6 bases and the J segment 4 bases; nucleotides outside the gene matches: 8. Germline V gene lookup returns CDR1 MNHEY and CDR2 SVGAGI. CDR3 amino acids: CASRHPQGRETQYF. The DNA of the CDR3 is TGTGCCAGCAGACACCCACAGGGGAGAGAGACCCAGTACTTC.

The chain combines TRBV7-6 with TRBJ1-3, with 9 bases aligning to TRBD1. The CDR3 spans 16 residues. V gave up 5 bases and J gave up 4 bases; unmatched junction bases: 9. Germline V gene sequence: CDR1 SGHVS, CDR2 FNYEAQ. The CDR3 protein is CASSQMGQGPGNTIYF. The DNA of the CDR3 is TGTGCCAGCAGCCAAATGGGACAGGGCCCCGGAAACACCATATATTTT. Using reference TRBV7-6 and TRBJ1-3 for the parts outside the CDR3, the full variable domain is GAGVSQSPRYKVTKRGQDVALRCDPISGHVSLYWYRQALGQGPEFLTYFNYEAQQDKSGLPNDRFSAERPEGSISTLTIQRTEQRDSAMYRCASSQMGQGPGNTIYFGEGSWLTVV.

The chain combines TRBV6-1 with TRBJ2-7; D might be TRBD1 (6 bases). The CDR3 has 16 amino acids. Germline assignment: CDR1 MNHNS and CDR2 SASEGT. Trimming pared 4 bases from V and 5 bases from J, leaving 21 bases between. CDR3 sequence: CASSGIELQGWHEQYF. DNA for the CDR3: TGTGCCAGCAGTGGGATAGAACTTCAGGGGTGGCACGAGCAGTACTTC.

This chain joins TRBV6-2 or TRBV6-3 and TRBJ1-1; D uncertain. V was pared by 0 bases and J by 10 bases, with 15 bases between. This CDR3 spans 14 amino acids. Germline V CDR1 and CDR2: MNHEY, SVGEGT. Here the CDR3 reads CASSYSPPGRGAFF. Here the CDR3 DNA reads TGTGCCAGCAGTTACTCGCCCCCGGGTCGGGGAGCTTTCTTT.

The chain employs TRBV13 and TRBJ2-7; 9 bases match TRBD2. V gave up 5 bases and J gave up 9 bases; unmatched junction bases: 20. Germline CDR1 is PRHDT and CDR2 is FYEKMQ (reference sequence). The CDR3 has 17 residues. The CDR3 sequence is CASSQGLADNEPPWQYV. CDR3 bases: TGTGCCAGCAGCCAGGGACTAGCCGATAACGAGCCCCCCTGGCAGTACGTC.

In this sample, this clone turned up once. This sequence joins TRBV30 and TRBJ1-1; TRBD1 might be the D (6 bases). This CDR3 contains 14 residues. V was cut by 1 base and J by 3 bases, with 12 bases left in between. The germline V gene encodes CDR1 GTSNPN and CDR2 SVGIG (reference sequence). In DNA, the CDR3 is TGTGCCTGGAGTGCAGGGGCCTTGGACACTGAAGCTTTCTTT. This encodes CAWSAGALDTEAFF.

This chain connects TRBV11-3 to TRBJ2-7; 7 positions agree with TRBD2. Germline-derived CDR1 and CDR2 are SGHNT and YENEEA. This CDR3 contains 13 residues. V shed 3 bases, J shed 6 bases, and the junction held 5 bases outside the gene matches. For the CDR3, the DNA is TGTGCCAGCAGCTTCGTTGCGGGAGTCGAGCAGTACGTC. Translated: CASSFVAGVEQYV.

The chain employs TRBV2 and TRBJ1-2, with 9 positions matching TRBD1. Looked up from germline, CDR1 is SNHLY and CDR2 is FYNNEI. Unmatched junction bases numbered 5, after V lost 4 bases and J lost 5 bases. The CDR3 extends over 14 amino acids. CDR3 nucleotides: TGTGCCAGCAGTGGGGGACAGGGACTTTATGGCTACACCTTC. As protein: CASSGGQGLYGYTF.

For the CDR3, the DNA is TGTGCCAGTAGTGGCCCGGGACAGGGTACATATGAGCAGTTCTTC. It translates to CASSGPGQGTYEQFF. The genes are TRBV19 and TRBJ2-1; TRBD1 matches 9 bases. The J segment lost 8 bases and the V segment lost 5 bases, leaving 10 bases of the junction unmatched. CDR3 length: 15 amino acids. Germline CDR1 is LNHDA and CDR2 is SQIVND (reference sequence). The complete variable domain, with remaining parts taken from reference TRBV19 and TRBJ2-1, reads DGGITQSPKYLFRKEGQNVTLSCEQNLNHDAMYWYRQDPGQGLRLIYYSQIVNDFQKGDIAEGYSVSREKKESFPLTVTSAQKNPTAFYLCASSGPGQGTYEQFFGPGTRLTVL.

This chain's CDR3 is CASSATSGGLQNIQYF. For the CDR3, the DNA is TGTGCCAGCAGCGCGACTAGCGGGGGGTTACAAAACATTCAGTACTTC. This chain connects TRBV9 to TRBJ2-4; 13 nucleotides match TRBD2. Germline CDR1 SGDLS, CDR2 YYNGEE. The CDR3 is 16 amino acids. V was pared by 3 bases and J by 5 bases, with 5 bases of the junction left unmatched.

V is TRBV15 and J is TRBJ2-1; 9 nucleotides match TRBD2. CDR1 and CDR2 (germline): LNHNV, YYDKDF (reference sequence). The V and J ends lost 1 base and 6 bases, in that order; junction bases with no gene match: 13. The CDR3 sequence is 18 residues long. This chain's CDR3 is CATSRAIVNSGGVNEQFF. CDR3 sequence (DNA): TGTGCCACCAGCAGAGCGATTGTAAATAGCGGGGGAGTCAATGAGCAGTTCTTC.

This clone appeared once. The chain has TRBV19 and TRBJ2-7; 8 bases agree with TRBD1. Germline CDR1 LNHDA, CDR2 SQIVND (reference sequence). CDR3 size: 20 residues. J lost 0 bases, V lost 3 bases, and 19 bases had no gene match. Here the CDR3 reads CASSMAPGAGGAGSSYEQYF. DNA of the CDR3: TGTGCCAGTAGTATGGCCCCCGGGGCAGGGGGCGCGGGGAGCTCCTACGAGCAGTACTTC. Filled out from reference TRBV19 and TRBJ2-7, the complete variable domain reads DGGITQSPKYLFRKEGQNVTLSCEQNLNHDAMYWYRQDPGQGLRLIYYSQIVNDFQKGDIAEGYSVSREKKESFPLTVTSAQKNPTAFYLCASSMAPGAGGAGSSYEQYFGPGTRLTVT.

This chain links TRBV24-1 with TRBJ1-4; a weak D match, TRBD1 (6 bases). In germline, CDR1 is KGHDR, CDR2 SFDVKD. This CDR3 comprises 13 residues. V lost 7 bases to trimming and J lost 1 base, with 6 bases between them. CDR3 nucleotides: TGTGCCACCAGCAGGGGAACTAATGAAAAACTGTTTTTT. This codes for CATSRGTNEKLFF.

V and J are TRBV30 and TRBJ1-4; 8 nucleotides align to TRBD1. The germline CDR1 and CDR2 sequences are GTSNPN and SVGIG (reference sequence). Trimming cost V 3 bases and J 4 bases; bases outside gene matches: 4. The CDR3 sequence is 14 residues long. In DNA form, the CDR3 reads TGTGCCTGGAGCGACGACAGGGGTAATGAAAAACTGTTTTTT. It yields the protein CAWSDDRGNEKLFF.

The V and J genes are TRBV6-6 and TRBJ1-4, with 12 bases identical to TRBD1. Germline lookup yields CDR1 MNHNY and CDR2 SVGAGI (reference sequence). This CDR3 contains 17 residues. Trimming cost V 5 bases and J 10 bases; bases outside gene matches: 14. CDR3 coding DNA: TGTGCCAGCAGTCGCCCAGGGACAGGGGGCGGTGGCGGAAAACTGTTTTTT. It yields the protein CASSRPGTGGGGGKLFF.

The chain recombines TRBV28 with TRBJ1-4; no clear D gene. The V end lost 10 bases, the J end lost 4 bases, and 4 bases lay between the germline ends. The CDR3 is 10 amino acids. Germline assignment: CDR1 MDHEN and CDR2 SYDVKM. The CDR3 here is CATRNEKLFF. As DNA, the CDR3 is TGTGCCACCCGTAATGAAAAACTGTTTTTT.

The chain employs TRBV2 and TRBJ2-7; possible D gene TRBD2, 6 bases. This CDR3 has 15 residues. CDR1 and CDR2 (germline): SNHLY, FYNNEI. The germline V and J ends were trimmed by 4 bases and 1 base, with 14 bases remaining between them. The CDR3 region is CASSVAGRGSYEQYF. CDR3 nucleotides: TGTGCCAGCAGTGTCGCGGGACGCGGATCCTACGAGCAGTACTTC. Combining the CDR3 with reference TRBV2 and TRBJ2-7 gives the whole variable domain EPEVTQTPSHQVTQMGQEVILRCVPISNHLYFYWYRQILGQKVEFLVSFYNNEISEKSEIFDDQFSVERPDGSNFTLKIRSTKLEDSAMYFCASSVAGRGSYEQYFGPGTRLTVT.

This chain joins TRBV5-8 and TRBJ1-6; the match to TRBD1 covers 8 bases. CDR3 length: 15 amino acids. V lost 2 bases, J lost 6 bases, and 4 bases stayed unmatched. The germline V gene encodes CDR1 SGHTS and CDR2 YDEGEE. DNA for the CDR3: TGTGCCAGCAGCTTAGTGCAGGGGGCTAATTCACCCCTCCACTTT. Its translation is CASSLVQGANSPLHF.

Comment on this clone: This may be a read error: a much more frequent sequence differs by one nucleotide. The V gene is TRBV25-1, the J gene TRBJ1-5; 8 bases are shared with TRBD1. CDR1 is MGHDK, CDR2 SYGVNS, per germline. J lost 1 base, V lost 4 bases, and 0 bases had no gene match. The length of the CDR3 is 14 residues. The CDR3 DNA sequence: TGTGCCAGCAGTGGACAGGGGAGCAATCAGCCCCAGCATTTT. This gives the protein CASSGQGSNQPQHF. Based on the CDR3 plus reference TRBV25-1 and TRBJ1-5, the full variable domain is EADIYQTPRYLVIGTGKKITLECSQTMGHDKMYWYQQDPGMELHLIHYSYGVNSTEKGDLSSESTVSRIRTEHFPLTLESARPSHTSQYLCASSGQGSNQPQHFGDGTRLSIL.

The rearrangement links TRBV5-1 to TRBJ1-4; D not certain. The CDR3 consists of 15 residues. The germline gives CDR1 SGHRS, CDR2 YFSETQ. Trimming took 4 bases from V and 5 from J, leaving 15 bases between them. The CDR3 loop reads CASSPVEGNNEKLFF. CDR3 coding DNA: TGCGCCAGCAGCCCGGTAGAGGGCAACAATGAAAAACTGTTTTTT. The full variable domain, its missing parts supplied by reference TRBV5-1 and TRBJ1-4, is KAGVTQTPRYLIKTRGQQVTLSCSPISGHRSVSWYQQTPGQGLQFLFEYFSETQRNKGNFPGRFSGRQFSNSRSEMNVSTLELGDSALYLCASSPVEGNNEKLFFGSGTQLSVL.

V is TRBV15 and J is TRBJ1-6; no clear D gene. Germline-derived CDR1 and CDR2 are LNHNV and YYDKDF (reference sequence). The CDR3 totals 18 residues. V lost 0 bases and J lost 4, with 16 bases in between. The CDR3 spells CATSRDIGSPRYNSPLHF. The CDR3 region has the DNA TGTGCCACCAGCAGAGATATCGGGTCCCCACGATATAATTCACCCCTCCACTTT.

This chain connects TRBV29-1 to TRBJ2-5, with TRBD2 matching 10 bases. The germline gives CDR1 SQVTM, CDR2 ANQGSEA. This CDR3 spans 15 amino acids. With V trimmed by 4 bases and J by 4 bases, 9 bases remained unmatched. The CDR3 protein is CSVAFSSGGGETQYF. DNA of the CDR3: TGCAGCGTTGCATTTTCTAGCGGGGGTGGAGAGACCCAGTACTTC.

The rearrangement links TRBV18 to TRBJ1-3; D might be TRBD1 (5 bases). V lost 3 bases, J lost 0 bases, and 12 bases lay in between. The CDR3 is made up of 16 amino acids. Germline lookup yields CDR1 KGHSH and CDR2 LQKENI. The CDR3 sequence is CASSPPDGHSGNTIYF. CDR3 nucleotides: TGTGCCAGCTCACCCCCGGACGGACACTCTGGAAACACCATATATTTT.